The 5 T cell receptor beta chains in this list originate from one sample, sequenced in a study of cytomegalovirus exposure and HLA in healthy donors. The study ran its PCR with 60 Vbeta and 13 Jbeta primers. Method: immunoSEQ multiplex PCR; TCRdb's copy keeps in-frame clones and lacks some. The sample includes 160,000 or so clones, around 78% of them seen just once. Sample: PBMCs. The origin of the receptors is a woman in her thirties or forties in good health and CMV-seropositive.

The chain employs TRBV6-1 and TRBJ1-3; D is unclear. This CDR3 has 11 amino acids. Germline CDR1 MNHNS, CDR2 SASEGT. Trimming removed 8 bases from V and 2 bases from J, with 4 bases in between. CDR3 sequence: CASRTGNTIYF. CDR3 sequence (DNA): TGTGCCAGCCGTACTGGAAACACCATATATTTT.

This clone was detected a few times. The chain uses TRBV6-1 and TRBJ1-1; unclear D gene. CDR1 MNHNS and CDR2 SASEGT come from the germline V gene. This CDR3 is 13 amino acids long. Deletions cut 4 bases from V and 7 bases from J, with 13 bases between. The CDR3 is CASSVLQMNEAFF. In DNA form, the CDR3 reads TGTGCCAGCAGTGTCCTACAGATGAATGAAGCTTTCTTT.

The rearrangement uses TRBV15 and TRBJ2-6, with TRBD1 matching 12 bases. V lost 4 bases to trimming and J lost 3 bases; unmatched junction nucleotides: 4. The CDR3 totals 17 residues. Germline V gives CDR1 LNHNV, CDR2 YYDKDF (reference sequence). The CDR3 nucleotides are TGTGCCACCAGCACGGGACAGGGGGCGAGTGGGGCCAACGTCCTGACTTTC. It encodes CATSTGQGASGANVLTF.

This clone was counted once. V is TRBV6-1 and J is TRBJ2-7, with D tentatively TRBD1 (6 bases). There are 11 residues in the CDR3. Germline CDR1 is MNHNS and CDR2 is SASEGT. The germline V and J ends were trimmed by 6 bases and 4 bases, with 7 bases remaining between them. The CDR3 nucleotides read TGTGCCAGCAGCGGACAGTACGAGCAGTACTTC. Its protein is CASSGQYEQYF.

About this clone: Relative to the germline gene, one junction end is altered; a read error may explain this. The chain links TRBV5-4 to TRBJ2-4; 7 positions match TRBD1. The CDR3 totals 12 residues. Germline values: CDR1 SGHNT, CDR2 YYREEE (reference sequence). The CDR3 reads CATEGAKNSQYF. CDR3 DNA: TGTGCCACCGAGGGGGCCAAAAACAGTCAGTACTTC.